The 4 T cell receptor beta chains presented below share a single source sample, sequenced in a study of cytomegalovirus exposure and HLA in healthy donors (dated by TCRdb to about 2017). Libraries were built with the immunoSEQ multiplex PCR assay. The multiplex PCR relied on a mix of 60 forward primers for TCR Vbeta segments and 13 reverse primers for TCR Jbeta segments. In TCRdb, the immuneACCESS table is reduced to in-frame sequences with V and J assigned. These tables do not hold every clone; where another copy was compared, an unresolved V gene accounts for under half, and the others remain unexplained. Recorded for this sample are about 160,000 clones; 86% of them occurred a single time. Approximately 2% of the sample goes to the ten largest clones. Material: PBMCs. The source of these receptors is a woman aged 18-29 years in good health and CMV-seronegative.

The chain links TRBV11-2 to TRBJ1-1; a possible D gene is TRBD1 (5 bases). Between the trimmed V and J ends, which lost 1 base and 7 bases, there was a span of 10 bases. Per germline, CDR1 SGHAT and CDR2 FQNNGV. This CDR3 region has 13 residues. CDR3 coding DNA: TGTGCCAGCAGCTTAGTTAGGGGCCGTGAAGCTTTCTTT. Amino acids: CASSLVRGREAFF. The variable domain in full, completed from reference TRBV11-2 and TRBJ1-1, reads EAGVAQSPRYKIIEKRQSVAFWCNPISGHATLYWYQQILGQGPKLLIQFQNNGVVDDSQLPKDRFSAERLKGVDSTLKIQPAKLEDSAVYLCASSLVRGREAFFGQGTRLTVV.

This chain connects TRBV5-1 to TRBJ2-7; no firm D call. This CDR3 spans 12 amino acids. The V end lost 0 bases, the J end lost 5 bases, and 6 bases lay between the germline ends. CDR1 and CDR2 from the germline V gene are SGHRS and YFSETQ. CDR3 bases: TGCGCCAGCAGCTTGGCTTTTGACGAGCAGTACTTC. Protein product: CASSLAFDEQYF.

The CDR3 region has the DNA TGTGCCAGCAACCTCCTAGCGGGGAGCTACAATGAGCAGTTCTTC. Its protein product is CASNLLAGSYNEQFF. V is TRBV6-5 and J is TRBJ2-1, with 9 bases lining up with TRBD2. CDR3 length: 15 residues. CDR1 and CDR2 from the germline V gene are MNHEY and SVGAGI. After removal of 7 bases from V and 3 bases from J, the junction contained 7 bases not matched to a gene.

The rearrangement links TRBV2 to TRBJ1-1; TRBD1 agrees at 9 bases. After removal of 5 bases from V and 11 bases from J, the junction contained 9 bases not matched to a gene. Germline V gene data show CDR1 as SNHLY and CDR2 as FYNNEI. This CDR3 is 13 amino acids long. CDR3 sequence reads: CASSLTGQGYAFF. As DNA, the CDR3 is TGTGCCAGCAGTTTAACGGGACAGGGTTACGCTTTCTTT.